A selection of T cell receptor beta chains follows, all from one sample in a study of identical twins. TCRdb re-analysed the 5' RACE reads in MiXCR, keeping a single row per CDR3 protein. In the table there are about 210,000 distinct CDR3 sequences, around a tenth of which are singletons. The sequencing sample was made of memory (CD45RO+) T cells sorted from blood. These receptors were collected from a woman younger than 30 in good health. CDR3s include the opening cysteine and the closing phenylalanine or tryptophan. A D gene is named only where the DNA matches it firmly. The listing skips clone size in some rows; elsewhere it reads once, few, many or a size class.

TGCAGCGTTGACCCCGGACGGGGCTACAATGAGCAGTTCTTC CSVDPGRGYNEQFF - TRBV29-1 - TRBJ2-1
TGCGCCAGCAGCAATACAGGGGGCGTTTTCACCGGGGAGCTGTTTTTT CASSNTGGVFTGELFF few TRBV5-1 TRBD1 TRBJ2-2
TGTGCCTCTTTTAGCGGGGGGGCTGGCGAGCAGTACTTC CASFSGGAGEQYF - TRBV10-3 TRBD2 TRBJ2-7
TGCAGCGTTGAGGGACAAAACTACGAGCAGTACTTC CSVEGQNYEQYF many TRBV29-1 - TRBJ2-7
TGTGCCAGCAGCTTACAGACAGGGGACACCGGGGAGCTGTTTTTT CASSLQTGDTGELFF many TRBV11-3 TRBD1 TRBJ2-2
TGTGCCAGCAGTTTAGACAGTTTAAATTCACCCCTCCACTTT CASSLDSLNSPLHF - TRBV12-3/TRBV12-4 - TRBJ1-6
TGCGCCAGCCAACCCGGGACAGGGGACTCTGGGGCCAACGTCCTGACTTTC CASQPGTGDSGANVLTF few TRBV5-1 TRBD1 TRBJ2-6
TGCGCCAGCAGCTTCCAGGGGAGCCCCGAGCAGTACTTC CASSFQGSPEQYF few TRBV5-1 - TRBJ2-7
TGCGCCAGCAGCCGACAGCTAGGGGAGACGCAGTATTTT CASSRQLGETQYF few TRBV5-1 - TRBJ2-3
TGTGCCAGCAGCTATCCGGGACTAGCGTACAATGAGCAGTTCTTC CASSYPGLAYNEQFF many TRBV5-6 TRBD2 TRBJ2-1
TGTGCCAGCAGCCTACGGACAAGGCGTGAGACCCAGTACTTC CASSLRTRRETQYF few TRBV13 - TRBJ2-5
TGTGCCAGCAGTCTGAAACGGACAGCCGTTCAGCCCCAGCATTTT CASSLKRTAVQPQHF few TRBV12-3/TRBV12-4 - TRBJ1-5
TGTGCCAGCAGTTTAGGGGGGGCTCCCCCCTACGAGCAGTACTTC CASSLGGAPPYEQYF few TRBV12-3/TRBV12-4 - TRBJ2-7
TGCGCCAGCAGTGAAGTGACCGAAGTACGTACCTACGAGCAGTACTTC CASSEVTEVRTYEQYF few TRBV10-1 - TRBJ2-7
TGTGCCAGCAGTTATTTCAGGGGGCTAGAGACCCAGTACTTC CASSYFRGLETQYF - TRBV6-5 TRBD1 TRBJ2-5
TGTGCCAGCAGCTTTCCCCTAGCGGGCTCCTACGAGCAGTACTTC CASSFPLAGSYEQYF - TRBV11-3 TRBD2 TRBJ2-7
TGTGCCAGCAGTTTTGGGACAGAGGGCGGGACCGGGGAGCTGTTTTTT CASSFGTEGGTGELFF few TRBV12-3/TRBV12-4 TRBD1 TRBJ2-2
TGTGCCAGCAGCCCATGGACTAGCTCCTACAATGAGCAGTTCTTC CASSPWTSSYNEQFF - TRBV7-3 TRBD2 TRBJ2-1
TGCGCCAGCAGCTTGGCCGGGGACGGTGGCTTCTACGAGCAGTACTTC CASSLAGDGGFYEQYF many TRBV5-1 - TRBJ2-7
TGTGCCAGCAGACTAGCGGTATCGGGTGAGCAGTTCTTC CASRLAVSGEQFF many TRBV2 TRBD2 TRBJ2-1
TGTGCCAGCAGCCACACAGGGTCTGACTATGGCTACACCTTC CASSHTGSDYGYTF - TRBV3-1 - TRBJ1-2
TGTGCCAGCAACTTCGGTGGATGGGTGCGGGACCAAGAGACCCAGTACTTC CASNFGGWVRDQETQYF - TRBV12-3/TRBV12-4 - TRBJ2-5
TGTGCCAGCAGTTACTCAGGAGGGGCGGGCTACGAGCAGTACTTC CASSYSGGAGYEQYF - TRBV6-5 - TRBJ2-7